This TCR beta chain was found in a study of T cells in localized non-small cell lung cancer. V was trimmed by 7 bases and J by 10 bases, leaving 20 bases between them. CDR3 length: 14 residues. Germline V CDR1 and CDR2: LNHDA, SQIVND (reference sequence). Produced via immunoSEQ multiplex PCR; TCRdb's table is partial and in-frame only. The sample lists roughly 9,000 clones, roughly 86% occurring once. The sample consisted of peripheral blood, taken before any cancer treatment. The origin of this receptor is a female donor at least 60 years old with stage II squamous cell lung carcinoma. The V call is TRBV19, the J call TRBJ2-1, with D possibly being TRBD2 (6 bases). CDR3 sequence (DNA): TGTGCCAGTACTTCCTCTCGGGGTAGCGGAGAGCAGTTCTTC. Amino acids: CASTSSRGSGEQFF.